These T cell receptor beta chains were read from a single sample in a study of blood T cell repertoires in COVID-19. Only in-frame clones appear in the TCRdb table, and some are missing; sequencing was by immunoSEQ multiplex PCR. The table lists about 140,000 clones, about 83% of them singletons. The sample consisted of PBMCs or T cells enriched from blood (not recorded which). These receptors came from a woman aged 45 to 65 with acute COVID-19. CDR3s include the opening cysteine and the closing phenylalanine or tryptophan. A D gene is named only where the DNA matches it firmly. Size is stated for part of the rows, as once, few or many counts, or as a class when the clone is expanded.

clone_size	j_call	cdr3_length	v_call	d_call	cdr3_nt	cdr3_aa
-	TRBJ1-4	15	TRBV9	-	TGTGCCAGCAGCGTAGGTGGAGGGCCGACCGAAAAACTGTTTTTT	CASSVGGGPTEKLFF
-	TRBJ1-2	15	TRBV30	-	TGTGCCTGGCTCTCTGTCGGTGTCTCTAACTATGGCTACACCTTC	CAWLSVGVSNYGYTF
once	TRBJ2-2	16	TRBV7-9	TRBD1	TGTGCCAGCAGCCAAGGACAGGGAGTAAACACCGGGGAGCTGTTTTTT	CASSQGQGVNTGELFF
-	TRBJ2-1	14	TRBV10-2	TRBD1	TGCGCCAGCGGTGAGGGACAGGGCTCCAATGAGCAGTTCTTC	CASGEGQGSNEQFF
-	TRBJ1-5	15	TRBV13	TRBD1	TGTGCCAGCAGCTCCGGGGGACAGGGAAATCAGCCCCAGCATTTT	CASSSGGQGNQPQHF
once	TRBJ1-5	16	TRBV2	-	TGTGCCAGCAGTGTCTCCAGGGAGGAGGCGTTCCAGCCCCAGCATTTT	CASSVSREEAFQPQHF
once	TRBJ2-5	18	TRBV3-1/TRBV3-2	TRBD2	TGTGCCAGCAGCCAAGATAGGTTCCGCCAACCTAGCGGGGAGACCCAGTACTTC	CASSQDRFRQPSGETQYF
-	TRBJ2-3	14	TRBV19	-	TGTGCCAGTAGTCCGACTAGTGATCCAGATACGCAGTATTTT	CASSPTSDPDTQYF
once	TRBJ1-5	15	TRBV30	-	TGTGCCTGGAGTGTTGCGGGTATGAGCAATCAGCCCCAGCATTTT	CAWSVAGMSNQPQHF
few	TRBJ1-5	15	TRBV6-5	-	TGTGCCAGCAGGCAAACCGAGGGCGGCAATCAGCCCCAGCATTTT	CASRQTEGGNQPQHF
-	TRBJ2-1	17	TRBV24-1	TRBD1	TGTGCCACCAGTGATCCACCGGGACAGGGGGACGGCGATGAGCAGTTCTTC	CATSDPPGQGDGDEQFF
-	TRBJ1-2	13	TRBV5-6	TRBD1	TGTGCCAGCAGCTGGGGGCGGGACAGCCGCTACACCTTC	CASSWGRDSRYTF
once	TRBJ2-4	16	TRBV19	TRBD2	TGTGCCAGTAGTATAAAGACTAGCGGGAGGGCAGACATTCAGTACTTC	CASSIKTSGRADIQYF
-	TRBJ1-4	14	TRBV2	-	TGTGCCAGCAGGGGAGCCTCAACTAATGAAAAACTGTTTTTT	CASRGASTNEKLFF
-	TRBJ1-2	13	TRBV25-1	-	TGTGCCAGCAGTGAGGGTCGGGACTATGGCTACACCTTC	CASSEGRDYGYTF
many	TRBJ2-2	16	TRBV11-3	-	TGTGCCAGCAGCACCCCGACATCCCTCAACACCGGGGAGCTGTTTTTT	CASSTPTSLNTGELFF
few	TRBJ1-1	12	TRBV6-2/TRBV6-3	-	TGTGCCAGCAGCTTCACCGGACAGGAAGCTTTCTTT	CASSFTGQEAFF
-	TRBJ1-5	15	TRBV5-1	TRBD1	TGCGCCAGCAGTCCAGGGGGGAGGATGAATCAGCCCCAGCATTTT	CASSPGGRMNQPQHF
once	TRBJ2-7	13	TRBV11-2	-	TGTGCCAGCAGCCCAGGGCAGGGCTCCGAGCAGTACTTC	CASSPGQGSEQYF
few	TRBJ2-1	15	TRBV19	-	TGTGCCAGTAGTATGCCCATGAGCTCCTACAATGAGCAGTTCTTC	CASSMPMSSYNEQFF
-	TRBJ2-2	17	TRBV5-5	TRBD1	TGTGCCAGCAGCATCCCCGGGACAGGGGTGACCACCGGGGAGCTGTTTTTT	CASSIPGTGVTTGELFF
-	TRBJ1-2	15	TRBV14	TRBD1	TGTGCCAGCAGCCAAGAGCCGACAGGGCCAAGGGGCTACACCTTC	CASSQEPTGPRGYTF
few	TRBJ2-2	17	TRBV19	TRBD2	TGTGCCAGTAGTATCCCGCGTCGAGCGGGAGTTACCGGGGAGCTGTTTTTT	CASSIPRRAGVTGELFF
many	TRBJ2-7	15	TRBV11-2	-	TGTGCCAGCAGCTTAGTGAACAGGGTATCCTACGAGCAGTACTTC	CASSLVNRVSYEQYF
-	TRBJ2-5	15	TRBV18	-	TGTGCCAGCTCCCCACTGGTGGCTCCTCAAGAGACCCAGTACTTC	CASSPLVAPQETQYF
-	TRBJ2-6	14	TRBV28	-	TGTGCCAGCAGAGAGGGTTCTGGGGCCAACGTCCTGACTTTC	CASREGSGANVLTF
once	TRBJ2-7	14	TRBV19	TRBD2	TGTGCCAGTAGTAGGGAGGGATCCGGCCACGAGCAGTACTTC	CASSREGSGHEQYF
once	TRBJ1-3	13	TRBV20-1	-	TGCAGTGCTAGTAGGGGGGGTGGAAACACCATATATTTT	CSASRGGGNTIYF
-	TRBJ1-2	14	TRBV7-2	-	TGTGCCAGCAGCTTTTCTGTGGGCTTCTATGGCTACACCTTC	CASSFSVGFYGYTF
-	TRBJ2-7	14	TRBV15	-	TGTGCCACCAGCAGAGATTATCCGGCCTACGAGCAGTACTTC	CATSRDYPAYEQYF
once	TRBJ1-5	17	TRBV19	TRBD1	TGTGCCAGTAGTAGATTACAGGGGCCAGGTAGCAATCAGCCCCAGCATTTT	CASSRLQGPGSNQPQHF
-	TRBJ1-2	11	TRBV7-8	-	TGTGCCAGCAGCCAATCAGCGGGCTACACCTTC	CASSQSAGYTF
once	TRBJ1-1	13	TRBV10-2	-	TGCGCCAGCAGTACACAGGAGAACACTGAAGCTTTCTTT	CASSTQENTEAFF
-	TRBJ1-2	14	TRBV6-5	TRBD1	TGTGCCAGCAGTTACGAAGACAGGGTTAGCGGCTACACCTTC	CASSYEDRVSGYTF
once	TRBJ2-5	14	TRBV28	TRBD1	TGTGCCAGCAGGTCACAGGGGGAGCAAGAGACCCAGTACTTC	CASRSQGEQETQYF